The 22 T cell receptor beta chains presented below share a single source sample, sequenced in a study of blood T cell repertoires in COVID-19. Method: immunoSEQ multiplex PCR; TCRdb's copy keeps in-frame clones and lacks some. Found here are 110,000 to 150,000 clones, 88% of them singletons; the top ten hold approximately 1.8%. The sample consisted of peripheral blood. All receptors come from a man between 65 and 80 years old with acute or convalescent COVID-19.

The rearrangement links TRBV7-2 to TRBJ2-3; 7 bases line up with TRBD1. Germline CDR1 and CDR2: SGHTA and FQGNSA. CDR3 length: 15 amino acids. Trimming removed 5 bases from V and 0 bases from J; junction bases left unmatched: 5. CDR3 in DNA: TGTGCCAGCAGCCGCCGGGACAGTAGCACAGATACGCAGTATTTT. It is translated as CASSRRDSSTDTQYF.

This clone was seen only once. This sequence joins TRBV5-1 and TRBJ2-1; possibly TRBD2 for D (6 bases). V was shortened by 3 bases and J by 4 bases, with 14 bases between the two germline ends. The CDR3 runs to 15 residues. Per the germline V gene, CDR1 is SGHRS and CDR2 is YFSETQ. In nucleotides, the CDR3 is TGCGCCAGCAGCTCGCCGGGACTGGGTTACAATGAGCAGTTCTTC. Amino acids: CASSSPGLGYNEQFF.

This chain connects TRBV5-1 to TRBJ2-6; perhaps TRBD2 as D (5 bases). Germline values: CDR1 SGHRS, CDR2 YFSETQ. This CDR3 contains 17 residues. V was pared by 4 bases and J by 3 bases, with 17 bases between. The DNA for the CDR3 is TGCGCCAGCAGCCCTCGGAGGAGCACTCTTGGGGCCAACGTCCTGACTTTC. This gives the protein CASSPRRSTLGANVLTF.

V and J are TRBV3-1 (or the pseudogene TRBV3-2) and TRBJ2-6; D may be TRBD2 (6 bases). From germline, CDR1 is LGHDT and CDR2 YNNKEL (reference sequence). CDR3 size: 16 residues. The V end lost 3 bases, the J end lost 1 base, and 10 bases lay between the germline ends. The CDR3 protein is CASSQFLASGANVLTF. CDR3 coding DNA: TGTGCCAGCAGCCAGTTCCTAGCGTCTGGGGCCAACGTCCTGACTTTC.

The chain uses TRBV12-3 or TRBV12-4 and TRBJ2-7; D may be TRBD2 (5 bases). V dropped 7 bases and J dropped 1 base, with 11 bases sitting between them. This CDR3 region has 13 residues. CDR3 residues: CASKDSRSYEQYF. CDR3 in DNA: TGTGCCAGCAAGGACTCGCGTTCCTACGAGCAGTACTTC.

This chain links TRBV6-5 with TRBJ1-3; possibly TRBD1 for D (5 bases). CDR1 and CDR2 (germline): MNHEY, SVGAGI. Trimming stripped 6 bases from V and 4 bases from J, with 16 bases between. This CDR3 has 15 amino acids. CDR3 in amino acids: CASRNLGAGGNTIYF. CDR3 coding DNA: TGTGCCAGCAGGAACCTAGGGGCGGGAGGAAACACCATATATTTT.

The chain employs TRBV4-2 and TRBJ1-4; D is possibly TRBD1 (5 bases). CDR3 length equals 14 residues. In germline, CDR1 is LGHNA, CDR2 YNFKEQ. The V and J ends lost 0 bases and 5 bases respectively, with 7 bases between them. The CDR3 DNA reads TGTGCCAGCAGCCAAGAGGGGCCAAATGAAAAACTGTTTTTT. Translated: CASSQEGPNEKLFF.

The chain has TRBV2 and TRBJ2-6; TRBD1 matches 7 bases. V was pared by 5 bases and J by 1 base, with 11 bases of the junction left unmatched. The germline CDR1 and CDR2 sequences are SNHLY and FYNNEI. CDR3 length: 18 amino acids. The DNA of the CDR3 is TGTGCCAGCAGTTCACCCGGGACAGCCGCTTCTGGGGCCAACGTCCTGACTTTC. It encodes CASSSPGTAASGANVLTF.

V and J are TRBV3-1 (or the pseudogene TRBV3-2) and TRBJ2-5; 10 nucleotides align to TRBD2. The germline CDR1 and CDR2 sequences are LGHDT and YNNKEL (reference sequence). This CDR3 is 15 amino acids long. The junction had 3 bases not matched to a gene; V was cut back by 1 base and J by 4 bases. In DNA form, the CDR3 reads TGTGCCAGCAGCCAAGGGCTAGCGGGAGCAGAGACCCAGTACTTC. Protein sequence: CASSQGLAGAETQYF.

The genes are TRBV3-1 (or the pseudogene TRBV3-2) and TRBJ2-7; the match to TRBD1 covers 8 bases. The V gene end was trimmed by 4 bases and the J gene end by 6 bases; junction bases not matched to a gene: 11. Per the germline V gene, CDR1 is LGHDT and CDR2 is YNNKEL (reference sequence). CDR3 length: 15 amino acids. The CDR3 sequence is CASSLEPRTGLEQYF. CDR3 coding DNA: TGTGCCAGCAGCCTCGAACCCCGGACAGGGCTCGAGCAGTACTTC.

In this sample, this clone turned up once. CDR3 nucleotides: TGTGCCAGCAGCATCGGGACAGGGGGATATAATTCACCCCTCCACTTT. It yields the protein CASSIGTGGYNSPLHF. The J gene is TRBJ1-6, the V gene TRBV7-9; 11 nucleotides match TRBD1. The CDR3 extends over 16 amino acids. With 5 bases clipped from V and 4 bases from J, the junction kept 4 bases outside the gene matches. Germline V gene data show CDR1 as SEHNR and CDR2 as FQNEAQ (reference sequence).

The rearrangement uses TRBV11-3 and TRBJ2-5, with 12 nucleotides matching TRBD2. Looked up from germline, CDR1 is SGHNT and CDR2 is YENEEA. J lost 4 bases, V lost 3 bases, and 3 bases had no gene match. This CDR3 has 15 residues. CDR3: CASSFGLAGSETQYF. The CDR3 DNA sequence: TGTGCCAGCAGCTTCGGACTAGCGGGATCAGAGACCCAGTACTTC. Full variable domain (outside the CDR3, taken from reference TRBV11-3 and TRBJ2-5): EAGVVQSPRYKIIEKKQPVAFWCNPISGHNTLYWYLQNLGQGPELLIRYENEEAVDDSQLPKDRFSAERLKGVDSTLKIQPAELGDSAVYLCASSFGLAGSETQYFGPGTRLLVL.

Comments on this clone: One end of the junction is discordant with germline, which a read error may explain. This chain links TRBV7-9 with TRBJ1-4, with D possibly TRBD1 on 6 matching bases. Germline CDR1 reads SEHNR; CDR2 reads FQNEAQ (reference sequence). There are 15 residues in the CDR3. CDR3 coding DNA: TGTGCCAGCAGCTTAGCTTTGGGGGGGCAGGAAAGACTGTTTTTT. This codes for CASSLALGGQERLFF.

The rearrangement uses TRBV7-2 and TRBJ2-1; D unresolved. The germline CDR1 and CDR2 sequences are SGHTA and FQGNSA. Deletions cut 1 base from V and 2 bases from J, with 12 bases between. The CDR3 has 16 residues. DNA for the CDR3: TGTGCCAGCAGCTTAGTTCGCCAGGTAGCCTACAATGAGCAGTTCTTC. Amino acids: CASSLVRQVAYNEQFF.

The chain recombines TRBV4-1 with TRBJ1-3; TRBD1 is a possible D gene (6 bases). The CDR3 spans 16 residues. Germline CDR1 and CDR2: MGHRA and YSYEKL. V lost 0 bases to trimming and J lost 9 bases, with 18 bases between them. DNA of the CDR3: TGCGCCAGCAGCCAAGATCTTGTCGCAGGGGAACCCACCATATATTTT. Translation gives CASSQDLVAGEPTIYF.

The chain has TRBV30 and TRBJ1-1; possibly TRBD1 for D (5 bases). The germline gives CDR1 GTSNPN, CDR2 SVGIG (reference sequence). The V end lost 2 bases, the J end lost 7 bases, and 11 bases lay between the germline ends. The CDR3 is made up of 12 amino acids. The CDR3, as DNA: TGTGCCTGGAGTCGGGGGAGGAGTGAAGCTTTCTTT. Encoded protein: CAWSRGRSEAFF.

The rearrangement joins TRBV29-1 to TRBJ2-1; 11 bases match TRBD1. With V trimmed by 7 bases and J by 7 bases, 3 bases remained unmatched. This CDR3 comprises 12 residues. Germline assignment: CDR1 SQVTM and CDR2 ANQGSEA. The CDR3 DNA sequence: TGCAGCGCTGGACAGGGGGCTAATGAGCAGTTCTTC. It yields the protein CSAGQGANEQFF.

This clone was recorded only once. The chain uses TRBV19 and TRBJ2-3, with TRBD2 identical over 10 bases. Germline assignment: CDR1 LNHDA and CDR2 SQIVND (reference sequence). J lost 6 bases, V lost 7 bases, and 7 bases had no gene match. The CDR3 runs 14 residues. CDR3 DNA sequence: TGTGCCAGTACATCAGCGGGGGGGCCCGATACGCAGTATTTT. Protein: CASTSAGGPDTQYF.

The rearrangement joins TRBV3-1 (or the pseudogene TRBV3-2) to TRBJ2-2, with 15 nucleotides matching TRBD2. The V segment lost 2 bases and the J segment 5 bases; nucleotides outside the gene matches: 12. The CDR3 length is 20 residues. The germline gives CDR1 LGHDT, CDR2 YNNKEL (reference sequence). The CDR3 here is CASSQKIPGLAGGNTGELFF. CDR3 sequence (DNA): TGTGCCAGCAGCCAAAAAATACCGGGACTAGCGGGGGGTAATACCGGGGAGCTGTTTTTT.

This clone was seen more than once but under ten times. The CDR3 region has the DNA TGTGCCAGCAGCTTCTATCGGCCGGGTCCAGGGGATGAAAAACTGTTTTTT. It encodes CASSFYRPGPGDEKLFF. The chain has TRBV5-6 and TRBJ1-4; maybe TRBD1 (6 bases). The germline gives CDR1 SGHDT, CDR2 YYEEEE. This CDR3 is built from 17 residues. Trimming left V 2 bases short and J 6 bases short, with 20 bases between.

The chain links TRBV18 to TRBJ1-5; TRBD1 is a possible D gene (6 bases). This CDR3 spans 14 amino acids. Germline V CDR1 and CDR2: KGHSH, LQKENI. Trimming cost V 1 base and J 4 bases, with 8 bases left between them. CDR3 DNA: TGTGCCAGCTCACCACAGGACAGAAATCAGCCCCAGCATTTT. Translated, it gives CASSPQDRNQPQHF.

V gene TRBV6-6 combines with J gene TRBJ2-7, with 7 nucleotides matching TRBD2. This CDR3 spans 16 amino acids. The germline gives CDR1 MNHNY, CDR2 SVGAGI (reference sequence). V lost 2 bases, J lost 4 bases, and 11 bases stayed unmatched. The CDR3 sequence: CASSYRLAGRPYEQYF. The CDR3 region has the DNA TGTGCCAGCAGTTACAGGCTAGCCGGGAGGCCTTACGAGCAGTACTTC.